This T cell receptor beta chain was found in a study of blood T cell repertoires in COVID-19. Study details: The study drew acute and convalescent COVID-19 samples from the United States, Italy and Spain.

Germline loops: CDR1 MDHEN, CDR2 SYDVKM. The ends lost 5 bases at V and 5 bases at J; junction bases unmatched: 16. The CDR3 sequence is 17 residues long. Sequencing was performed with immunoSEQ multiplex PCR; in TCRdb, only in-frame clones are kept and a portion is missing. The table includes about 470,000 clones, roughly 87% detected once. This receptor was taken from a woman under 30 who had recovered from COVID-19. The specimen was PBMCs or T cells enriched from blood (not recorded which). The chain has TRBV28 and TRBJ2-5, with 8 bases that match TRBD1. DNA of the CDR3: TGTGCCAGCAGTCCCTACTCACGGACAGGGATAGAGGAGACCCAGTACTTC. Protein sequence: CASSPYSRTGIEETQYF.